Following are 23 T cell receptor beta chains from one sample sequenced in a study of blood T cells in healthy people across ages. Next came a second PCR, run for about 6 to 12 cycles, which used a sample-barcoded 5' primer along with a J-beta primer mix. Each CDR3 protein gets one entry after TCRdb re-called the 5' RACE reads with MiXCR. The repertoire holds roughly 1,000,000 distinct CDR3 sequences, with roughly a quarter as singletons. This sample was shared with a second study, whose subject was T cells of mothers and their children.

Sequences were obtained from blood. These receptors were taken from a girl aged 2 to 10 in good health.

The genes are TRBV21-1 and TRBJ2-2. TRBV21-1 is deemed a pseudogene. This CDR3 is built from 16 residues. As DNA, the CDR3 is TGTGCCAGCACTCTTAGACTGCCGGATGCAACCGGGGAGCTGTTTTTT. It codes for CASTLRLPDATGELFF.

The CDR3 spells CASSQARTDSGNTIYF. DNA for the CDR3: TGTGCCAGCAGTCAAGCCCGGACGGACTCTGGAAACACCATATATTTT. V gene TRBV28 combines with J gene TRBJ1-3; no definite D call. V gave up 5 bases and J gave up 0 bases, with 14 bases separating them. Looked up from germline, CDR1 is MDHEN and CDR2 is SYDVKM. The CDR3 has 16 amino acids.

This clonotype was seen more than once but under ten times. The chain carries TRBV20-1 and TRBJ2-3; D might be TRBD1 (6 bases). Trimming cost V 7 bases and J 4 bases, with 15 bases left between them. CDR1 DFQATT and CDR2 SNEGSKA come from the germline V gene (reference sequence). The CDR3 is 13 amino acids. CDR3: CSVTPTGPDTQYF. Written as DNA, the CDR3 is TGCAGTGTAACCCCAACAGGGCCAGATACGCAGTATTTT.

The chain is built from TRBV7-9 and TRBJ2-1; tentative D call: TRBD1 (5 bases). The germline V gene has CDR1 SEHNR and CDR2 FQNEAQ (reference sequence). Trimming stripped 5 bases from V and 5 bases from J, with 13 bases between. The CDR3 runs to 14 residues. The CDR3, as DNA: TGTGCCAGCAGCATTAGACAGATAGACAATGAGCAGTTCTTC. Residues: CASSIRQIDNEQFF.

The gene calls are TRBV20-1 and TRBJ1-4; D gene uncertain. The CDR3 contains 16 residues. CDR1 and CDR2 from the germline V gene are DFQATT and SNEGSKA (reference sequence). Trimming stripped 4 bases from V and 5 bases from J, with 20 bases between. In DNA, the CDR3 is TGCAGTGCTATTAGTACGACCGCGGTAGAGAATGAAAAACTGTTTTTT. Translation gives CSAISTTAVENEKLFF.

This clonotype was counted only a few times. The V and J genes are TRBV29-1 and TRBJ2-2, with TRBD1 identical over 9 bases. With 5 bases clipped from V and 6 bases from J, the junction kept 7 bases outside the gene matches. The CDR3 runs to 14 residues. Per germline, CDR1 SQVTM and CDR2 ANQGSEA. CDR3 residues: CSVRDRVDAGELFF. Written as DNA, the CDR3 is TGCAGCGTTCGGGACAGGGTCGACGCCGGGGAGCTGTTTTTT.

This clonotype has only a few counts. This chain joins TRBV6-1 and TRBJ2-5; D uncertain. The DNA end is more similar to TRBJ2-7, so the J call may be wrong. Germline lookup yields CDR1 MNHNS and CDR2 SASEGT. This CDR3 has 11 amino acids. CDR3 sequence reads: CASGVNNEQYF. CDR3 bases: TGTGCCAGCGGGGTAAATAACGAGCAGTACTTC.

The chain is built from TRBV5-4 and TRBJ1-4; 10 nucleotides line up with TRBD1. The CDR3 has 14 residues. CDR1 and CDR2 (germline): SGHNT, YYREEE (reference sequence). V lost 3 bases to trimming and J lost 7 bases; unmatched junction nucleotides: 3. The CDR3 is CASSSTGGVEKLFF. CDR3 bases: TGTGCCAGCAGCTCGACAGGGGGCGTTGAAAAACTGTTTTTT.

The CDR3: CATPQNEGTEAFF. The CDR3 DNA reads TGTGCCACCCCACAAAACGAAGGCACTGAAGCTTTCTTT. The chain carries TRBV12-3 or TRBV12-4 and TRBJ1-1; D unresolved. This CDR3 has 13 amino acids. Deletions cut 10 bases from V and 4 bases from J, with 16 bases between.

This clonotype has just a few counts. V gene TRBV4-1 combines with J gene TRBJ2-5, with 8 bases that match TRBD2. The end of the DNA is better explained by TRBJ2-7, so the J call may be wrong. The CDR3 totals 13 residues. CDR1 is MGHRA and CDR2 is YSYEKL in the germline V gene. The CDR3 loop reads CASSLERGTEQYF. The CDR3 region has the DNA TGCGCCAGCAGCCTCGAGCGGGGGACCGAGCAGTACTTC.

Ten or more counts support this clonotype. One junction end does not reproduce the germline sequence, and a read error may be involved. CDR3 sequence: CASSPNSGTDEQYF. The CDR3 DNA follows: TGTGCTAGCAGCCCTAACTCGGGGACAGATGAGCAGTACTTC. The chain joins TRBV7-7 to TRBJ2-7, with 7 bases matching TRBD1. Germline lookup yields CDR1 SSHAT and CDR2 FNYEAQ (reference sequence). CDR3 size: 14 residues.

On this clonotype: Sequence at one end of the junction differs from germline and may be a read error. This chain links TRBV3-1 with TRBJ2-1; possible D gene TRBD2, 5 bases. The J call may be in error: the DNA end matches TRBJ2-7 better. In germline, CDR1 is LGHDT, CDR2 YNNKEL (reference sequence). The CDR3 spans 13 residues. CDR3 sequence (DNA): TGTGCCAGCAGTAGCGACATCTCCTATGAGCAGTACTTC. This sequence encodes CASSSDISYEQYF.

This clonotype was seen a few times. The V call is TRBV29-1, the J call TRBJ1-1; D unclear. The length of the CDR3 is 12 residues. Germline-derived CDR1 and CDR2 are SQVTM and ANQGSEA. Trimming shortened V by 8 bases and J by 1 base, and 11 bases separated the two germline ends. For the CDR3, the DNA is TGCAGCATTCACTCAGAGAACACTGAAGCTTTCTTT. It is translated as CSIHSENTEAFF.

The V and J genes are TRBV5-1 and TRBJ1-2; perhaps TRBD1 as D (6 bases). CDR3 length: 13 residues. Per germline, CDR1 SGHRS and CDR2 YFSETQ. Trimming removed 0 bases from V and 6 bases from J, with 9 bases in between. DNA for the CDR3: TGCGCCAGCAGCTTGGAGGGGGTTGATGGCTACACCTTC. Protein product: CASSLEGVDGYTF.

The CDR3 DNA is TGTGCCATCAGTGAGAAGGGGTACAATGAGCAGTTCTTC. It translates to CAISEKGYNEQFF. This chain connects TRBV10-3 to TRBJ2-1; tentatively, D is TRBD1 (5 bases). CDR3 length: 13 amino acids. Germline V gives CDR1 ENHRY, CDR2 SYGVKD. V gave up 2 bases and J gave up 4 bases, with 6 bases separating them.

The chain joins TRBV28 to TRBJ2-7; 12 nucleotides line up with TRBD2. CDR1 MDHEN and CDR2 SYDVKM come from the germline V gene. The CDR3 totals 15 residues. V was clipped by 9 bases and J by 6 bases; unmatched bases: 12. DNA of the CDR3: TGTGCCAGGGGGGGAGCGACTAGCGGGAGCTCCGAGCAGTACTTC. Encoded protein: CARGGATSGSSEQYF.

This clonotype has more than one count but fewer than ten. The chain has TRBV6-4 and TRBJ2-1; D may be TRBD1 (6 bases). Germline values: CDR1 MRHNA, CDR2 SNTAGT. The CDR3 consists of 14 residues. Between the trimmed V and J ends, which lost 6 bases and 9 bases, there was a span of 18 bases. The CDR3 coding sequence is TGTGCCAGCAGAGAACAGGGTCATTGGGGTGAGCAGTTCTTC. This gives the protein CASREQGHWGEQFF.

This clonotype appeared a few times. The V gene is TRBV6-5, the J gene TRBJ2-1; 8 nucleotides agree with TRBD2. CDR1 and CDR2 (germline): MNHEY, SVGAGI. The CDR3 consists of 16 residues. V dropped 0 bases and J dropped 8; count of bases not matched to a gene: 9. CDR3 DNA: TGTGCCAGCAGTTACTCTCCGGGAGGGCTCAAAGATGAGCAGTTCTTC. It translates to CASSYSPGGLKDEQFF.

As for this clonotype: A read error may produce the germline difference seen at one junction end. The chain couples TRBV7-3 to TRBJ2-5, with a possible D match to TRBD2 (5 bases). The V gene's germline CDR1 is SGHTA and CDR2 FQGTGA. This CDR3 region has 13 residues. CDR3 bases: TGTGCCAGCAGCTTATCGTCACAAATTAGGGAGTTCTTC. Translated: CASSLSSQIREFF.

This CDR3 is CATSLRTVSYEQYF. The CDR3 bases are TGTGCCACCAGCCTGCGGACGGTTTCCTACGAGCAGTACTTC. The rearrangement joins TRBV15 to TRBJ2-7; unclear D gene. Germline loops: CDR1 LNHNV, CDR2 YYDKDF (reference sequence). The V end lost 5 bases, the J end lost 1 base, and 12 bases lay between the germline ends. The CDR3 runs 14 residues.

This clonotype was counted between two and nine times. The chain has TRBV3-1 and TRBJ2-5, with 8 bases lining up with TRBD2. V shed 4 bases, J shed 5 bases, and the junction held 6 bases outside the gene matches. Germline V gene lookup returns CDR1 LGHDT and CDR2 YNNKEL (reference sequence). The CDR3 runs 14 residues. The CDR3 DNA follows: TGTGCCAGCAGCCGTAGCGGGGAAGGGGAGACCCAGTACTTC. Translation: CASSRSGEGETQYF.

A note on this clonotype: One end of the junction is discordant with germline, which a read error may explain. The chain recombines TRBV5-6 with TRBJ2-5; the match to TRBD2 covers 11 bases. Per the germline V gene, CDR1 is SGHDT and CDR2 is YYEEEE. The CDR3 is 15 amino acids. Here the CDR3 DNA reads TGTGCCAGCAGCTCAACTAGCGGGAGACCTGAGACCCAGTATTTC. It yields the protein CASSSTSGRPETQYF.

The chain is built from TRBV29-1 and TRBJ2-3; possibly TRBD2 for D (5 bases). V dropped 7 bases and J dropped 2 bases, with 19 bases sitting between them. This CDR3 region has 15 residues. Germline V gene lookup returns CDR1 SQVTM and CDR2 ANQGSEA. CDR3 amino acids: CSDVFGVPFTDTQYF. The CDR3 coding sequence is TGCAGCGACGTTTTCGGGGTTCCCTTCACAGATACGCAGTATTTT.